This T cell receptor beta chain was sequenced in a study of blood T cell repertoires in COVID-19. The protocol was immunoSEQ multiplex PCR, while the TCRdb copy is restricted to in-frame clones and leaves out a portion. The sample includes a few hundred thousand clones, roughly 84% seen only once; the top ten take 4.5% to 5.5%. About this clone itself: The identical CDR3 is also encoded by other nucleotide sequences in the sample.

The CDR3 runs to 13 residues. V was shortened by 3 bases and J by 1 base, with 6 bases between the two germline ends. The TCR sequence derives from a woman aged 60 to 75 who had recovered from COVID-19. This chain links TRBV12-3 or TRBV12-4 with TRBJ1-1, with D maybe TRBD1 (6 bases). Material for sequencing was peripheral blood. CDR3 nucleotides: TGTGCCAGCAGTTTGACAGGGAACACTGAAGCTTTCTTT. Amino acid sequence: CASSLTGNTEAFF.